Below are 23 T cell receptor beta chains sequenced from a single sample in a study of shared clonotypes between healthy human individuals. Assay used: immunoSEQ multiplex PCR; TCRdb lists only in-frame clones, some missing. The sample carries about 110,000 clones, 68% recorded once. Sequences were obtained from memory CD8+ T cells sorted from blood. Regarding subset: CD45RO+ cells pooled with CCR7-negative TemRA cells. These receptors were taken from a woman aged 25 to 39 in good health.

V is TRBV5-1 and J is TRBJ2-4; possibly TRBD1 for D (5 bases). The CDR3 runs to 15 residues. V dropped 2 bases and J dropped 4 bases, with 13 bases sitting between them. Germline loops: CDR1 SGHRS, CDR2 YFSETQ. Written as DNA, the CDR3 is TGCGCCAGCAGCTTAGGTGACAGAGATAAAAACATTCAGTACTTC. Protein product: CASSLGDRDKNIQYF.

This clone appeared once. V usage is TRBV7-6 and J usage is TRBJ1-1; no definite D call. Between the trimmed V and J ends, which lost 1 base and 3 bases, there was a span of 18 bases. CDR1 is SGHVS and CDR2 is FNYEAQ in the germline V gene. The CDR3 runs 17 residues. Written as DNA, the CDR3 is TGTGCCAGCAGCTTAGGGATTATCATCTCTCGGGACACTGAAGCTTTCTTT. Its translation is CASSLGIIISRDTEAFF.

This rearrangement joins TRBV19 to TRBJ2-1; D is ambiguous. The length of the CDR3 is 17 residues. The V gene's germline CDR1 is LNHDA and CDR2 SQIVND (reference sequence). The V and J ends lost 1 base and 0 bases respectively, with 13 bases between them. The CDR3 bases are TGTGCCAGTAGTATAGGTCACGCGGAAAGCTCCTACAATGAGCAGTTCTTC. This codes for CASSIGHAESSYNEQFF. The full variable domain, its missing parts supplied by reference TRBV19 and TRBJ2-1, is DGGITQSPKYLFRKEGQNVTLSCEQNLNHDAMYWYRQDPGQGLRLIYYSQIVNDFQKGDIAEGYSVSREKKESFPLTVTSAQKNPTAFYLCASSIGHAESSYNEQFFGPGTRLTVL.

This clone turned up a few times. The genes are TRBV5-6 and TRBJ1-5; unclear D gene. The CDR3 runs 14 residues. V lost 0 bases, J lost 3 bases, and 7 bases lay in between. The V gene's germline CDR1 is SGHDT and CDR2 YYEEEE. CDR3: CASSLDGDNQPQHF. DNA of the CDR3: TGTGCCAGCAGCTTGGACGGAGACAATCAGCCCCAGCATTTT.

The rearrangement links TRBV13 to TRBJ2-7; 8 bases fit TRBD2. CDR3 length: 14 amino acids. Germline V gene sequence: CDR1 PRHDT, CDR2 FYEKMQ (reference sequence). The V segment lost 2 bases and the J segment 7 bases; nucleotides outside the gene matches: 7. The CDR3 DNA is TGTGCCAGCAGCTTATCAGCGGGAGATCGGGAGCAGTACTTC. Protein product: CASSLSAGDREQYF.

The table lists this clone with a count of one. The chain recombines TRBV19 with TRBJ2-2; 10 nucleotides align to TRBD2. The CDR3 is made up of 18 amino acids. CDR1 is LNHDA and CDR2 is SQIVND in the germline V gene (reference sequence). V was clipped by 5 bases and J by 6 bases; unmatched bases: 15. The CDR3 bases are TGTGCCAGTAGTTCGGTGGGGCTAGCGGGAGTGAGGGCCGGGGAGCTGTTTTTT. Amino acids: CASSSVGLAGVRAGELFF.

The chain uses TRBV18 and TRBJ1-1; possible D gene TRBD1, 6 bases. Trimming pared 5 bases from V and 5 bases from J, leaving 15 bases between. Per the germline V gene, CDR1 is KGHSH and CDR2 is LQKENI. There are 14 residues in the CDR3. CDR3 DNA: TGTGCCAGCTCATCCGGGACACCCGGGACTGAAGCTTTCTTT. It yields the protein CASSSGTPGTEAFF.

The sample holds many counts of this clone. The chain recombines TRBV15 with TRBJ2-3, with 9 nucleotides matching TRBD1. CDR1 is LNHNV and CDR2 is YYDKDF in the germline V gene (reference sequence). There are 14 residues in the CDR3. V lost 6 bases to trimming and J lost 9 bases; unmatched junction nucleotides: 10. CDR3 loop: CATRQGAPSGTQYF. The CDR3 bases are TGTGCCACCAGACAGGGGGCTCCCAGTGGGACGCAGTATTTT. The full variable domain, in which reference TRBV15 and TRBJ2-3 provide the parts outside the CDR3, is DAMVIQNPRYQVTQFGKPVTLSCSQTLNHNVMYWYQQKSSQAPKLLFHYYDKDFNNEADTPDNFQSRRPNTSFCFLDIRSPGLGDTAMYLCATRQGAPSGTQYFGPGTRLTVL.

This clone showed up just a few times. J is TRBJ2-3 and V is TRBV5-8, with 9 bases matching TRBD2. This CDR3 spans 15 amino acids. Looked up from germline, CDR1 is SGHTS and CDR2 is YDEGEE. V shed 0 bases, J shed 1 base, and the junction held 0 bases outside the gene matches. CDR3 DNA: TGTGCCAGCAGCTTGGCTAGCGGGGGCACAGATACGCAGTATTTT. Translating gives CASSLASGGTDTQYF.

This rearrangement joins TRBV4-2 to TRBJ1-3, with TRBD1 matching 9 bases. Germline V lookup: CDR1 LGHNA, CDR2 YNFKEQ. V gave up 0 bases and J gave up 9 bases; unmatched junction bases: 6. This CDR3 is built from 15 residues. CDR3 sequence reads: CASSQEAQGASTIYF. The DNA for the CDR3 is TGTGCCAGCAGCCAAGAGGCACAGGGGGCGAGCACCATATATTTT.

The CDR3 coding sequence is TGCGCCAGCAGCCCAAATAGCGGGGGGGCGGGAGAGACCCAGTACTTC. Its translation is CASSPNSGGAGETQYF. The chain links TRBV4-1 to TRBJ2-5; TRBD2 agrees at 11 bases. Germline V gives CDR1 MGHRA, CDR2 YSYEKL. The CDR3 covers 16 residues. After removal of 4 bases from V and 4 bases from J, the junction contained 8 bases not matched to a gene.

The CDR3 DNA is TGTGCCAGCAGTCCCCCGCCCCCAGGGTTGGGGAAAGAGACCCAGTACTTC. It codes for CASSPPPPGLGKETQYF. V and J are TRBV7-9 and TRBJ2-5, with D tentatively TRBD1 (5 bases). The V gene lost 6 bases and the J gene lost 3 bases, with 23 bases spanning the gap. CDR1 SEHNR and CDR2 FQNEAQ come from the germline V gene (reference sequence). The CDR3 is 17 residues long.

This clone occurred many times. The gene calls are TRBV19 and TRBJ2-2; D remains unclear. The CDR3 totals 14 residues. V was shortened by 3 bases and J by 5 bases, with 10 bases between the two germline ends. Germline loops: CDR1 LNHDA, CDR2 SQIVND (reference sequence). The CDR3: CASSMTGSTGELFF. Here the CDR3 DNA reads TGTGCCAGTAGTATGACCGGGTCTACCGGGGAGCTGTTTTTT.

This chain joins TRBV6-1 and TRBJ2-7; no clear D. Germline V gene sequence: CDR1 MNHNS, CDR2 SASEGT. This CDR3 has 13 residues. Trimming pared 4 bases from V and 0 bases from J, leaving 7 bases between. The CDR3 DNA follows: TGTGCCAGCAGTGTGTCTAACTCCTACGAGCAGTACTTC. Its protein product is CASSVSNSYEQYF.

The chain employs TRBV5-1 and TRBJ2-6; D remains ambiguous. The length of the CDR3 is 16 residues. The germline gives CDR1 SGHRS, CDR2 YFSETQ. The V gene lost 4 bases and the J gene lost 0 bases, with 11 bases spanning the gap. In nucleotides, the CDR3 is TGCGCCAGCAGCCCTCACAATCTCTCTGGGGCCAACGTCCTGACTTTC. It is translated as CASSPHNLSGANVLTF.

The chain employs TRBV10-3 and TRBJ2-5; 9 nucleotides line up with TRBD2. CDR3 size: 16 residues. V was clipped by 4 bases and J by 1 base; unmatched bases: 7. CDR1 and CDR2 from the germline V gene are ENHRY and SYGVKD. CDR3: CAISGEAGGLQETQYF. For the CDR3, the DNA is TGTGCCATCAGTGGAGAAGCGGGAGGACTCCAAGAGACCCAGTACTTC.

This clone was observed many times. This chain joins TRBV30 and TRBJ2-7; tentatively, D is TRBD1 or TRBD2 (6 bases each). Germline V gene sequence: CDR1 GTSNPN, CDR2 SVGIG (reference sequence). This CDR3 has 13 amino acids. V was clipped by 0 bases and J by 5 bases, with 11 bases between them. CDR3 nucleotides: TGTGCCTGGAGTGTTACAGGGAGGAACGAGCAGTACTTC. Its translation: CAWSVTGRNEQYF.

The V and J genes are TRBV11-2 and TRBJ2-7, with unresolved D. The CDR3 is 13 amino acids. V was pared by 5 bases and J by 0 bases, with 8 bases between. CDR1 SGHAT and CDR2 FQNNGV come from the germline V gene. CDR3 protein: CASSLSSSYEQYF. Written as DNA, the CDR3 is TGTGCCAGCAGCCTTTCGAGCTCCTACGAGCAGTACTTC.

J is TRBJ2-7 and V is TRBV5-1, with D possibly TRBD2 on 5 matching bases. The V end lost 0 bases, the J end lost 4 bases, and 11 bases lay between the germline ends. The CDR3 is 14 residues long. Germline-derived CDR1 and CDR2 are SGHRS and YFSETQ. The CDR3 sequence: CASSLGSGYYEQYF. CDR3 DNA: TGCGCCAGCAGCTTGGGGAGCGGTTATTACGAGCAGTACTTC.

This sequence joins TRBV5-1 and TRBJ2-7; a possible D gene is TRBD1 (5 bases). The CDR3 runs 13 residues. With 0 bases removed from V and 4 bases from J, the gap between germline ends came to 8 bases. CDR1 SGHRS and CDR2 YFSETQ come from the germline V gene. The CDR3 region has the DNA TGCGCCAGCAGCTTGGCTAGGGGTTACGAGCAGTACTTC. It is translated as CASSLARGYEQYF.

The genes are TRBV4-1 and TRBJ2-7; D remains ambiguous. CDR1 is MGHRA and CDR2 is YSYEKL in the germline V gene. V was pared by 0 bases and J by 2 bases, with 11 bases between. The CDR3 is 15 amino acids. CDR3 sequence (DNA): TGCGCCAGCAGCCAAGATCACTCCTTCCCCTACGAGCAGTACTTC. The encoded protein is CASSQDHSFPYEQYF.

This chain joins TRBV5-1 and TRBJ1-1, with 9 bases lining up with TRBD1. CDR1 is SGHRS, CDR2 YFSETQ, per germline. Trimming at V came to 4 bases and at J to 7 bases, leaving 11 bases not matched to a gene. This CDR3 is built from 15 residues. CDR3 DNA sequence: TGCGCCAGCAGCGTAGGGGACAGGGATTCAGGTGAAGCTTTCTTT. Protein: CASSVGDRDSGEAFF. Based on the CDR3 plus reference TRBV5-1 and TRBJ1-1, the full variable domain is KAGVTQTPRYLIKTRGQQVTLSCSPISGHRSVSWYQQTPGQGLQFLFEYFSETQRNKGNFPGRFSGRQFSNSRSEMNVSTLELGDSALYLCASSVGDRDSGEAFFGQGTRLTVV.

CDR3 in DNA: TGCGCCAGCAGCAGCCAGTCGGTAGAGACCCAGTACTTC. Residues: CASSSQSVETQYF. V usage is TRBV5-1 and J usage is TRBJ2-5; D is uncertain. The CDR3 contains 13 residues. V was trimmed by 4 bases and J by 4 bases, leaving 11 bases between them. Germline-derived CDR1 and CDR2 are SGHRS and YFSETQ.